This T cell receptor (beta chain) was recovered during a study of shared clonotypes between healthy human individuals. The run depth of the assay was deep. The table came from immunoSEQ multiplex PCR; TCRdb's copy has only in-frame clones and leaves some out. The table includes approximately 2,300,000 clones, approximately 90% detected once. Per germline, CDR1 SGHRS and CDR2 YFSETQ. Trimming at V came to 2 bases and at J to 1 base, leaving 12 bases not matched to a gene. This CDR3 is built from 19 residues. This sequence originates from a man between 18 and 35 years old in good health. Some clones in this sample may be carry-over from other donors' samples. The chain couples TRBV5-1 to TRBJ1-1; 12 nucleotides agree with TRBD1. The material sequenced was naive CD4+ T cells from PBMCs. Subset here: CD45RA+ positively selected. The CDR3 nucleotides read TGCGCCAGCAGCTTAGACCCGGGACAGGGGGCATTAAGGAACACTGAAGCTTTCTTT. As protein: CASSLDPGQGALRNTEAFF.